Sequencing of this TCR beta chain was carried out in a study of cytomegalovirus exposure and HLA in healthy donors. About the research overall: Researchers previously reported finding roughly 120 million unique TCR beta sequences from about 179 million T cells. Overall study findings and caveats: The later analysis indicated that the majority of CMV-associated TCR beta chains appeared HLA-restricted. In a later analysis, compared with equally common non-associated chains, HLA-associated beta chains were more expanded. TRBV6-2, TRBV6-3 and some other V segments were excluded as indistinguishable.

CDR3 length: 15 residues. Between the trimmed V and J ends, which lost 0 bases and 4 bases, there was a span of 11 bases. In germline, CDR1 is SGHNT, CDR2 YYREEE (reference sequence). It was with 60 Vbeta and 13 Jbeta primers that the PCR ran. Using immunoSEQ multiplex PCR, the repertoire was profiled, and TCRdb retains in-frame clones only, with some absent. The table includes under 200,000 clones, roughly 70% detected once. Remarks on this clone: Its matching antigen is unknown.

The TCR sequence derives from a girl aged 5 to 17 in good health and CMV-seronegative. The sequencing input was PBMCs. V gene TRBV5-4 combines with J gene TRBJ2-1; the D gene is possibly TRBD1 (6 bases). CDR3 coding DNA: TGTGCCAGCAGCTTGGCCGGACAGTCTTACAATGAGCAGTTCTTC. It codes for CASSLAGQSYNEQFF.